This T cell receptor (beta chain) was sequenced in a study of tumor and adjacent non-tumor tissue in lung cancer (dated by TCRdb to between 2018 and 2020). Concerning the study at large: By cancer type, the cohort comprised 11 to 12 adenocarcinoma patients, 2 squamous cell carcinoma patients and 1 small cell lung cancer patient. The study compared bulk TCRbeta repertoires from lung tumor tissue and matched distant non-tumor lung tissue of under 16 lung cancer patients. The roughly 15 enrolled patients, of whom around 10 were men and 5 were women, were aged about 31 to 80 years and were diagnosed with TNM stage I to III disease. Over 25 paired specimens, one tumor and one normal lung sample per patient, were profiled by TCRbeta CDR3 sequencing. Sequencing generated a total of more than 95 million productive TCRbeta reads, averaging around 4 million reads per sample.

This clonotype was found many times. Its antigen remains unidentified. No base-level quality is on record; no much larger clone is a single base apart. What the study reported, not specific to this receptor: TCR diversity was significantly higher in younger patients, and higher tumor TCR diversity was associated with shorter overall and disease-free survival. Significantly higher TCR diversity (inverse Simpson) was observed in tumor tissue than in normal lung tissue (approximately 430 vs 150, P = 0.0075, Mann-Whitney U test). Neither the sequencing platform nor unique molecular identifiers are named or mentioned anywhere in the methods. Because peripheral blood was not sequenced, the blood TCRbeta repertoires of the lung cancer patients in the study went unexamined. Only around 15 patients were included in the cohort, and the need for larger samples and more detailed clinical data was noted by the authors. A significantly larger cumulative share of the repertoire was made up by the top 100 clones in normal lung than in tumor tissue.

The CDR3 runs 13 residues from the cysteine to the phenylalanine. This entry keeps only the CDR3 DNA: 39 bases, framed from base 1. Trimming removed 6 bases from V and 0 bases from J, leaving 6 bases between the germline ends. Bulk unsorted tissue served as the source for RNA extraction, and RNA quality was assessed using a NanoDrop ND-1000 and an Agilent 2100. Donors were newly diagnosed lung cancer patients admitted for thoracic surgery in China between August and November 2014, without prior chemotherapy. Anyone who had undergone radiotherapy or chemotherapy before, or who had another cancer at the same time, was left out of the study. Surgical tissue pieces of roughly 1-2.2 cm3 were preserved in RNAlater solution and were kept at -80 degrees C until use. The receptor library was made with multiplex PCR. The listed sequencing device is Illumina HiSeq 2500. TCRbeta libraries were constructed through three rounds of nested PCR with primers (Table S4) according to protocols adapted from ARM-PCR. Before sequencing, PCR products in the 200-500 bp range were cut out of the gel and cleaned up using the QIAquick gel extraction kit. For the original study's pipeline: Reads were cleaned using Trimmomatic, were merged into complete CDR3 sequences using FLASH, and were assigned to V(D)J germline segments using MiTCR. Clonal diversity was computed as the inverse Simpson's index with VDJtools. A read counted as productive if the sequence was in-frame and lacked a premature stop codon. Using fastp at Q25 and MiXCR, TCRdb reprocessed the public reads and kept productive beta chains. Each entry merges the rows of one CDR3 protein and shows their most common DNA and genes. The V and J calls were determined by TCRdb, not by the authors. The sample table contains roughly 65,000 distinct CDR3 sequences; only one count was recorded for almost 60% of them. The ten largest clones represent around 20% of the sample.

Sequencing input: lung tumor tissue. The TCR originated in a man aged 50 or older with non-small cell lung cancer. The chain uses TRBV12-3 or TRBV12-4 and TRBJ2-1; confidence is insufficient to name the D gene. The CDR3 here reads CASSPSSYNEQFF. The nucleotides are TGTGCCAGCAGCCCCAGCTCCTACAATGAGCAGTTCTTC.